The following is a TCR beta chain sequence with its context. The CDR3 is 17 residues long. Trimming removed 5 bases from V and 1 base from J, with 18 bases in between. Germline CDR1 reads LNHDA; CDR2 reads SQIVND (reference sequence). Produced via immunoSEQ multiplex PCR; TCRdb's table is partial and in-frame only. This sample carries around 530,000 clones, around 77% of them seen once, and the ten largest clones take about 11%. The sample belongs to a study of shared clonotypes between healthy human individuals. The receptor comes from a woman aged 40-49 years in good health. Some clones in this sample may be carry-over from other donors' samples. The gene calls are TRBV19 and TRBJ2-1; tentative D call: TRBD1 (5 bases). Sequenced material: PBMCs. DNA for the CDR3: TGTGCCAGTAGTCGCGGAGACAGTCCTTCTTCCTACAATGAGCAGTTCTTC. The encoded protein is CASSRGDSPSSYNEQFF.